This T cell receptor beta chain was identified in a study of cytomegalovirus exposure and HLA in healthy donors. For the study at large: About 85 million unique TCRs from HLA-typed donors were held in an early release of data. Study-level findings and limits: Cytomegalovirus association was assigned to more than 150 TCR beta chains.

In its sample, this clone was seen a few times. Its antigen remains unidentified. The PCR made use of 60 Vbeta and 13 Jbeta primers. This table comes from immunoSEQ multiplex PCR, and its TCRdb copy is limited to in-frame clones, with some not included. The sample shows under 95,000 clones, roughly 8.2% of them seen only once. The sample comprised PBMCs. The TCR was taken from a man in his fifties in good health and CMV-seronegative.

This chain's CDR3 is CATMGLAGSEQFF. The CDR3 DNA sequence: TGTGCCACGATGGGACTAGCAGGAAGTGAGCAGTTCTTC. V is TRBV15 and J is TRBJ2-1, with TRBD2 matching over 9 bases. Germline V gene data show CDR1 as LNHNV and CDR2 as YYDKDF (reference sequence). The J segment lost 9 bases and the V segment lost 9 bases, leaving 9 bases of the junction unmatched. CDR3 length: 13 amino acids.